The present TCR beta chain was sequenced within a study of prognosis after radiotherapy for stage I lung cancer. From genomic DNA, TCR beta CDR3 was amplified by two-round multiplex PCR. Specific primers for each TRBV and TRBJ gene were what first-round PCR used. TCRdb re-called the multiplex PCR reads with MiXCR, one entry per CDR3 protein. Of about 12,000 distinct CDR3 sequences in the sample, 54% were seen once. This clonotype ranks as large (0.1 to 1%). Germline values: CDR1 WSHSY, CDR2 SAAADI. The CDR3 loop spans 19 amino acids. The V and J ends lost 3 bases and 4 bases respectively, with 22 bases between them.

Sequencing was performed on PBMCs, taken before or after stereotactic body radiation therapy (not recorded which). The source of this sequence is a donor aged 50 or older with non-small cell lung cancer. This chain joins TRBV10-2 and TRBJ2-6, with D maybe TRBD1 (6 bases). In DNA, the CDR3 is TGCGCCAGCAGTGACTCAACCACGACACAGGGTGCCGGGGCCAACGTCCTGACTTTC. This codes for CASSDSTTTQGAGANVLTF.